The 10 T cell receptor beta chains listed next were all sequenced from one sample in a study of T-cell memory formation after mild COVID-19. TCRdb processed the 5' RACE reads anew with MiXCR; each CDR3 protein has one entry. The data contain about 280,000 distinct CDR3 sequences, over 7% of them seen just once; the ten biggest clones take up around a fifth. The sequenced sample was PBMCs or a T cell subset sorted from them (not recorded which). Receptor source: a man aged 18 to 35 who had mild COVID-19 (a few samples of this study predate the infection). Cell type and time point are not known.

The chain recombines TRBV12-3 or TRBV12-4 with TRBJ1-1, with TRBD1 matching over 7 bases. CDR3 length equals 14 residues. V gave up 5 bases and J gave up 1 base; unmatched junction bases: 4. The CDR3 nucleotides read TGTGCCAGCAGTAGGGACAGACAGAACACTGAAGCTTTCTTT. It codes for CASSRDRQNTEAFF.

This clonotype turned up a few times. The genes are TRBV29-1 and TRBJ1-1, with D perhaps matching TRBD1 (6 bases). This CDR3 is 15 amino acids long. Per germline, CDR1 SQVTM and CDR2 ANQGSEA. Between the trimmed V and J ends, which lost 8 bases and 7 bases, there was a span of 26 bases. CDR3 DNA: TGCAGCTCCAAGAGGGGACCAGGGGACGACCTTGAAGCTTTCTTT. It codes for CSSKRGPGDDLEAFF.

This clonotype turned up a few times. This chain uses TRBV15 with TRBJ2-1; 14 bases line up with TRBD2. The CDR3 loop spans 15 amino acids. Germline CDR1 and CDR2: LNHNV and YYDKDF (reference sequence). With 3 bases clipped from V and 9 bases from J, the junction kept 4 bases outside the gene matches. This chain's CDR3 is CATSRGTSGGFEQFF. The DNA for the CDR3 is TGTGCCACCAGCAGGGGGACTAGCGGGGGATTTGAGCAGTTCTTC. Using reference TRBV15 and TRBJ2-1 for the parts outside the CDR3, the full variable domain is DAMVIQNPRYQVTQFGKPVTLSCSQTLNHNVMYWYQQKSSQAPKLLFHYYDKDFNNEADTPDNFQSRRPNTSFCFLDIRSPGLGDTAMYLCATSRGTSGGFEQFFGPGTRLTVL.

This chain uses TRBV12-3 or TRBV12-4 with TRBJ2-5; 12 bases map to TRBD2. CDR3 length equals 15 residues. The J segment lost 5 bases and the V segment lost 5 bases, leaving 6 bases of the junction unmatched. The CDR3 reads CASSNLAGGIETQYF. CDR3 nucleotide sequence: TGTGCCAGCAGTAACCTAGCGGGGGGGATCGAGACCCAGTACTTC.

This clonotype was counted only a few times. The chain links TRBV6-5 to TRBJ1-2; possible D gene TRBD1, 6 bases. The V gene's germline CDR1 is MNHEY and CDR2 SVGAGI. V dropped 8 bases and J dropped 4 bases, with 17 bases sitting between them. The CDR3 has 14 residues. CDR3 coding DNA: TGTGCCAGCTCTCCCGGGGGACATCCCTATGGCTACACCTTC. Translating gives CASSPGGHPYGYTF.

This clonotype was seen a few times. CDR3 in amino acids: CASSQIDRADGNTIYF. CDR3 sequence (DNA): TGTGCCAGCAGCCAGATCGACAGGGCGGATGGAAACACCATATATTTT. V and J are TRBV4-2 and TRBJ1-3; 7 bases fit TRBD1. The CDR3 sequence is 16 residues long. The ends lost 3 bases at V and 3 bases at J; junction bases unmatched: 8. Germline V lookup: CDR1 LGHNA, CDR2 YNFKEQ.

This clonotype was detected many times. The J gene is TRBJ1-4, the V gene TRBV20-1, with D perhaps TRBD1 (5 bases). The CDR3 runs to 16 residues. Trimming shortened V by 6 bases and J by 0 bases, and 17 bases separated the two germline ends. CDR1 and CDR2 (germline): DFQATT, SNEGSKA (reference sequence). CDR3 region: CSAPRGQGATNEKLFF. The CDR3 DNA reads TGCAGTGCCCCACGGGGTCAGGGAGCAACTAATGAAAAACTGTTTTTT.

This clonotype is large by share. The DNA of the CDR3 is TGTGCCAGCAGCTTAGTAGCTAGCGGGGGGGGCACAGATACGCAGTATTTT. It codes for CASSLVASGGGTDTQYF. The chain links TRBV7-2 to TRBJ2-3, with 12 bases lining up with TRBD2. From germline, CDR1 is SGHTA and CDR2 FQGNSA. V lost 1 base to trimming and J lost 1 base; unmatched junction nucleotides: 3. The CDR3 has 17 residues.

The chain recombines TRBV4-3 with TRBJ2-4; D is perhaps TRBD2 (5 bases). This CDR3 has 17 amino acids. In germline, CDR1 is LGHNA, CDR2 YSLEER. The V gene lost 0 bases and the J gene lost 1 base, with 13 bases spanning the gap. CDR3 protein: CASSQDGGSSAKNIQYF. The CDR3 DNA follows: TGCGCCAGCAGCCAAGATGGAGGTTCTTCGGCCAAAAACATTCAGTACTTC.

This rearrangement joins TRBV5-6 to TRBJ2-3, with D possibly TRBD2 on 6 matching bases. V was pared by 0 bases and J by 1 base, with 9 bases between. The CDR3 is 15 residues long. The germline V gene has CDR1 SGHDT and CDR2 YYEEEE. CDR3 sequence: CASSLGLVGTDTQYF. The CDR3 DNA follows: TGTGCCAGCAGCTTGGGACTAGTGGGCACAGATACGCAGTATTTT.